The 18 T cell receptor beta chains below were found in one sample sequenced in a study of long-term antiretroviral therapy in people with HIV. Runs used v3.0 of the immunoSEQ assay and were done at survey level. The method was immunoSEQ multiplex PCR; TCRdb's version includes in-frame clones alone and lacks a portion of them. The sample yields some 15,000 clones, roughly 88% seen once. The sample was unsorted PBMCs, taken 0.7 years before starting antiretroviral therapy. The receptors were sampled from a middle-aged man with HIV.

The rearrangement links TRBV7-9 to TRBJ2-3, with D hard to call. The ends were cut back, 2 bases at V and 2 bases at J, with 5 bases in the middle. Germline V gene data show CDR1 as SEHNR and CDR2 as FQNEAQ (reference sequence). The CDR3 spans 13 residues. CDR3 sequence (DNA): TGTGCCAGCAGCTTACACTCCACAGATACGCAGTATTTT. Protein: CASSLHSTDTQYF.

The CDR3 loop is CASSVVPGILAGELFF. CDR3 nucleotide sequence: TGTGCCAGCAGCGTAGTTCCGGGAATCCTGGCCGGGGAGCTGTTTTTT. The chain uses TRBV9 and TRBJ2-2; possible D gene TRBD2, 5 bases. Germline assignment: CDR1 SGDLS and CDR2 YYNGEE. The CDR3 spans 16 residues. Trimming took 0 bases from V and 6 from J, leaving 15 bases between them.

The V call is TRBV14, the J call TRBJ2-5; TRBD1 matches at 11 bases. V was pared by 2 bases and J by 4 bases, with 3 bases of the junction left unmatched. In germline, CDR1 is SGHDN, CDR2 FVKESK. This CDR3 is built from 15 residues. The CDR3 is CASSQRTGGSETQYF. In DNA, the CDR3 is TGTGCCAGCAGCCAACGGACAGGGGGCTCAGAGACCCAGTACTTC.

The J gene is TRBJ1-4, the V gene TRBV2; possible D gene TRBD1, 5 bases. CDR1 and CDR2 from the germline V gene are SNHLY and FYNNEI. The length of the CDR3 is 15 residues. Trimming removed 7 bases at V and 8 bases at J, with 20 bases between. Here the CDR3 reads CASKGRVGGGEKLFF. The CDR3 nucleotides read TGTGCCAGCAAGGGTAGGGTCGGGGGTGGCGAAAAACTGTTTTTT.

The chain carries TRBV5-1 and TRBJ2-2; tentative D call: TRBD2 (5 bases). Germline CDR1 and CDR2: SGHRS and YFSETQ. The germline V and J ends were trimmed by 4 bases and 5 bases, with 15 bases remaining between them. CDR3 length equals 15 residues. The CDR3 nucleotides read TGCGCCAGCAGCATCGCTAGCCTCGGGACCGGGGAGCTGTTTTTT. Translation gives CASSIASLGTGELFF.

The chain carries TRBV29-1 and TRBJ1-1; D not certain. The CDR3 is 12 amino acids. The V end lost 4 bases, the J end lost 7 bases, and 13 bases lay between the germline ends. Germline CDR1 SQVTM, CDR2 ANQGSEA. The CDR3 DNA reads TGCAGCGTTGGTATGATGGACCGTGAAGCTTTCTTT. This translates into CSVGMMDREAFF.

This sequence joins TRBV2 and TRBJ1-5; D is ambiguous. The V gene's germline CDR1 is SNHLY and CDR2 FYNNEI. CDR3 length: 15 amino acids. Trimming removed 5 bases from V and 4 bases from J, with 15 bases in between. This CDR3 is CASSTGSRFNQPQHF. In DNA, the CDR3 is TGTGCCAGCAGTACCGGATCGAGGTTTAATCAGCCCCAGCATTTT.

The chain couples TRBV6-5 to TRBJ2-7, with 11 positions matching TRBD1. The germline gives CDR1 MNHEY, CDR2 SVGAGI. Trimming at V came to 4 bases and at J to 2 bases, leaving 7 bases not matched to a gene. The length of the CDR3 is 16 residues. The CDR3: CASSFLRTGGPYEQYF. The CDR3 region has the DNA TGTGCCAGCAGTTTTCTTCGGACAGGGGGCCCCTACGAGCAGTACTTC.

The J gene is TRBJ2-7, the V gene TRBV4-2; 8 nucleotides agree with TRBD2. The germline V gene has CDR1 LGHNA and CDR2 YNFKEQ. The CDR3 consists of 15 residues. V gave up 5 bases and J gave up 2 bases; unmatched junction bases: 8. DNA of the CDR3: TGTGCCAGCAGCTTGACGGGGGGGCCGGCCTACGAGCAGTACTTC. Translation: CASSLTGGPAYEQYF.

V and J are TRBV5-4 and TRBJ1-2; D is undetermined. Per germline, CDR1 SGHNT and CDR2 YYREEE (reference sequence). The CDR3 covers 15 residues. V dropped 0 bases and J dropped 3 bases, with 12 bases sitting between them. The CDR3 protein is CASSLGGLGHYGYTF. CDR3 DNA: TGTGCCAGCAGCTTGGGCGGGCTTGGCCACTATGGCTACACCTTC.

V and J are TRBV7-9 and TRBJ1-2; D possibly corresponds to TRBD1 (5 bases). Germline V gene sequence: CDR1 SEHNR, CDR2 FQNEAQ (reference sequence). The CDR3 consists of 15 residues. V lost 11 bases, J lost 6 bases, and 25 bases lay in between. CDR3 residues: CAAGPGASPINGYTF. DNA for the CDR3: TGTGCCGCAGGGCCCGGGGCGTCCCCAATTAATGGCTACACCTTC.

This chain joins TRBV7-2 and TRBJ1-5; a weak D match, TRBD1 (6 bases). Germline V gives CDR1 SGHTA, CDR2 FQGNSA. The CDR3 has 14 residues. The V and J ends lost 3 bases and 5 bases respectively, with 11 bases between them. The CDR3 nucleotides read TGTGCCAGCAGCTTCAGGGCAGGGGATCAGCCCCAGCATTTT. Translating it yields CASSFRAGDQPQHF.

The V gene is TRBV5-1, the J gene TRBJ1-2; TRBD1 might be the D (6 bases). Germline CDR1 SGHRS, CDR2 YFSETQ. The CDR3 totals 13 residues. The V and J ends lost 2 bases and 6 bases respectively, with 11 bases between them. The CDR3 DNA is TGCGCCAGCAGCTTACAGGGTGGGGATGGCTACACCTTC. It is translated as CASSLQGGDGYTF. Combining the CDR3 with reference TRBV5-1 and TRBJ1-2 gives the whole variable domain KAGVTQTPRYLIKTRGQQVTLSCSPISGHRSVSWYQQTPGQGLQFLFEYFSETQRNKGNFPGRFSGRQFSNSRSEMNVSTLELGDSALYLCASSLQGGDGYTFGSGTRLTVV.

A single count supports this clone. The rearrangement joins TRBV6-5 to TRBJ1-2, with no clear D. There are 11 residues in the CDR3. V was clipped by 4 bases and J by 7 bases, with 7 bases between them. CDR1 and CDR2 from the germline V gene are MNHEY and SVGAGI. CDR3 in DNA: TGTGCCAGCAGTTCATCGAGTGGCTACACCTTC. Protein sequence: CASSSSSGYTF.

J is TRBJ2-3 and V is TRBV28, with D possibly matching TRBD2 (5 bases). The CDR3 extends over 13 amino acids. Between the trimmed V and J ends, which lost 4 bases and 6 bases, there was a span of 11 bases. The germline V gene encodes CDR1 MDHEN and CDR2 SYDVKM. The CDR3 nucleotides are TGTGCCAGCAGTTATCCGAGGGCCGATACGCAGTATTTT. Translated: CASSYPRADTQYF.

In DNA, the CDR3 is TGTGCCAGCACTAAAGCTGGGGAACACTACGAGCAGTACTTC. This gives the protein CASTKAGEHYEQYF. The chain recombines TRBV6-6 with TRBJ2-7; D not resolved. The length of the CDR3 is 14 residues. Looked up from germline, CDR1 is MNHNY and CDR2 is SVGAGI (reference sequence). The ends were cut back, 7 bases at V and 3 bases at J, with 16 bases in the middle.

The chain uses TRBV11-2 and TRBJ2-5, with TRBD1 identical over 8 bases. The J call may be faulty, since TRBJ2-7 better matches the DNA end. The CDR3 extends over 15 amino acids. From germline, CDR1 is SGHAT and CDR2 FQNNGV. CDR3 protein: CASSLTRDRLYEQYF. DNA of the CDR3: TGTGCCAGCAGCTTAACCCGGGACAGGCTCTACGAGCAGTACTTC.

This rearrangement joins TRBV18 to TRBJ1-2, with D possibly TRBD1 on 6 matching bases. This CDR3 has 15 residues. Trimming cost V 3 bases and J 4 bases, with 15 bases left between them. Per germline, CDR1 KGHSH and CDR2 LQKENI. CDR3 nucleotide sequence: TGTGCCAGCTCACCCGGGACGGGAGGGGGCTATGGCTACACCTTC. It translates to CASSPGTGGGYGYTF.